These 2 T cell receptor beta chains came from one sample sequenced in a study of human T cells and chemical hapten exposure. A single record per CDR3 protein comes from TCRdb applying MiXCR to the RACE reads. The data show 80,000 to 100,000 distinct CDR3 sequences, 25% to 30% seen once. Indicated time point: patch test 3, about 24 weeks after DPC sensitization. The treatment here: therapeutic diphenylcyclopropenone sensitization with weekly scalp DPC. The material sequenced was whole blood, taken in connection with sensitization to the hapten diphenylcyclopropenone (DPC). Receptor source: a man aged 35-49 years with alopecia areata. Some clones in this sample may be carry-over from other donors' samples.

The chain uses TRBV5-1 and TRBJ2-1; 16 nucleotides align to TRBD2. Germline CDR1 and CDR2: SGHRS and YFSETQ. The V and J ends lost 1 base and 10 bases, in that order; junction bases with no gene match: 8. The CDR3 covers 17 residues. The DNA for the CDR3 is TGCGCCAGCAGCTTGCTGGGACTAGCGGGAGGGCCGGGGGAGCAGTTCTTC. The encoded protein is CASSLLGLAGGPGEQFF. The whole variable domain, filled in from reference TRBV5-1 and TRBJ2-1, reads KAGVTQTPRYLIKTRGQQVTLSCSPISGHRSVSWYQQTPGQGLQFLFEYFSETQRNKGNFPGRFSGRQFSNSRSEMNVSTLELGDSALYLCASSLLGLAGGPGEQFFGPGTRLTVL.

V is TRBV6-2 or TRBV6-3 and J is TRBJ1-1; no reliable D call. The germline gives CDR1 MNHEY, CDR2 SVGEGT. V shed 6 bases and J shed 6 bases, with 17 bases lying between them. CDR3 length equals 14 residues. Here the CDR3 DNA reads TGTGCCAGCAGAAGGACGGCGGTGGACGCTGAAGCTTTCTTT. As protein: CASRRTAVDAEAFF.